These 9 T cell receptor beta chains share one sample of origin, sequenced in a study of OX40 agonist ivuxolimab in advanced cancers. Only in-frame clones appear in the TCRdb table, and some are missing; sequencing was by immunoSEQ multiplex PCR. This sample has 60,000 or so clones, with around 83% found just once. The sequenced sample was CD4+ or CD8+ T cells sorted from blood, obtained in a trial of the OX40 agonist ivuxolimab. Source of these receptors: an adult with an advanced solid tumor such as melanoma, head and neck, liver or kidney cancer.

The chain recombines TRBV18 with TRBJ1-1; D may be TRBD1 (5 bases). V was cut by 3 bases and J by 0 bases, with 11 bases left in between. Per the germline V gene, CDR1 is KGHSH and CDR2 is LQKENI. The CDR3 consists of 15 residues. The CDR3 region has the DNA TGTGCCAGCTCACCCGAGCGGACACTGAACACTGAAGCTTTCTTT. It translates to CASSPERTLNTEAFF.

The DNA for the CDR3 is TGTGCCAGCAGCGCCGTCGGACAAAACACTGAAGCTTTCTTT. It encodes CASSAVGQNTEAFF. V gene TRBV7-6 combines with J gene TRBJ1-1; perhaps TRBD1 as D (5 bases). The V gene lost 5 bases and the J gene lost 2 bases, with 12 bases spanning the gap. The CDR3 runs to 14 residues. Per the germline V gene, CDR1 is SGHVS and CDR2 is FNYEAQ.

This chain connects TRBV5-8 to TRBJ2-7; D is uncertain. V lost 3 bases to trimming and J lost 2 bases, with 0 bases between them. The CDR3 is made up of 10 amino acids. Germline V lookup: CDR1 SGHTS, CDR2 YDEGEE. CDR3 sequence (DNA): TGTGCCAGCAGCTCCTACGAGCAGTACTTC. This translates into CASSSYEQYF. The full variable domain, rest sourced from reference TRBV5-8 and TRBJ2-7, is EAGVTQSPTHLIKTRGQQATLRCSPISGHTSVYWYQQALGLGLQFLLWYDEGEERNRGNFPPRFSGRQFPNYSSELNVNALELEDSALYLCASSSYEQYFGPGTRLTVT.

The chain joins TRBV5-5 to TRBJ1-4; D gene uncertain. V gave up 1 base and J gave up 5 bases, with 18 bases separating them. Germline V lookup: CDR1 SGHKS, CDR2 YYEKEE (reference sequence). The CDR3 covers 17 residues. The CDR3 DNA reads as TGTGCCAGCAGCTTGAATGCCCTGGGCAGACTAAATGAAAAACTGTTTTTT. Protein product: CASSLNALGRLNEKLFF.

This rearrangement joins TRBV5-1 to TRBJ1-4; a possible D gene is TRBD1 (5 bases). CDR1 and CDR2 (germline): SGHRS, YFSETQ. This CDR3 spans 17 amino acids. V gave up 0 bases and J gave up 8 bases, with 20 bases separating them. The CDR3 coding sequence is TGCGCCAGCAGCTTGGGAGTCGGGAGGGGAGTCTTAGAAAAACTGTTTTTT. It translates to CASSLGVGRGVLEKLFF.

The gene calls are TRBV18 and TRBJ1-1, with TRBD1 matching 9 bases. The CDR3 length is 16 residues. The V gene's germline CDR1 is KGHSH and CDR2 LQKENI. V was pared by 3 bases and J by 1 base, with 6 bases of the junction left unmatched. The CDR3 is CASSPGQGLQNTEAFF. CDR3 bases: TGTGCCAGCTCACCGGGACAGGGTCTCCAGAACACTGAAGCTTTCTTT.

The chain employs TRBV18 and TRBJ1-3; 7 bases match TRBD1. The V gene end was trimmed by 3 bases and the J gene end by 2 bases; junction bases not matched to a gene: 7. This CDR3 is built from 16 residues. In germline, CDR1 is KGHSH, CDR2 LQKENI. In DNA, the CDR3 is TGTGCCAGCTCACCGACACCGGGACAGACTGGAAACACCATATATTTT. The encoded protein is CASSPTPGQTGNTIYF.

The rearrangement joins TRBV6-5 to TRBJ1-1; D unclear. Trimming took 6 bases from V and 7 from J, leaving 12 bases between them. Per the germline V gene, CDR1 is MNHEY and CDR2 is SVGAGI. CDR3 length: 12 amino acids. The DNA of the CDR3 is TGTGCCAGCAGCCTAGAGGGTCTTGAAGCTTTCTTT. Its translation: CASSLEGLEAFF.

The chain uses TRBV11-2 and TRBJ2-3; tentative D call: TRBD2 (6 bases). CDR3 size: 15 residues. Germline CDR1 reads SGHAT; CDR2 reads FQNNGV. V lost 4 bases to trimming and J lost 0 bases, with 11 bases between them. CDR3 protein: CASSWNLASTDTQYF. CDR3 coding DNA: TGTGCCAGCAGCTGGAACCTAGCGAGCACAGATACGCAGTATTTT.